This T cell receptor beta chain was sequenced in a study of T cell clonotyping in hematopoietic cell transplantation. Sequenced by immunoSEQ multiplex PCR; TCRdb stores in-frame clones only, minus some. Of some 17,000 clones listed, under 90% are singletons. The V gene lost 3 bases and the J gene lost 6 bases, with 18 bases spanning the gap. CDR3 length equals 15 residues. The germline gives CDR1 LNHNV, CDR2 YYDKDF (reference sequence). Sequencing was done on a sample of peripheral blood mononuclear cells. This chain links TRBV15 with TRBJ2-7; D may be TRBD1 (5 bases). This receptor was taken from a man aged 45 to 65 in good health. Some clones in this sample may be carry-over from other donors' samples. The CDR3 reads CATSRAQGTASEQYF. In DNA, the CDR3 is TGTGCCACCAGCAGGGCTCAGGGTACCGCCTCCGAGCAGTACTTC. Filled out from reference TRBV15 and TRBJ2-7, the complete variable domain reads DAMVIQNPRYQVTQFGKPVTLSCSQTLNHNVMYWYQQKSSQAPKLLFHYYDKDFNNEADTPDNFQSRRPNTSFCFLDIRSPGLGDTAMYLCATSRAQGTASEQYFGPGTRLTVT.